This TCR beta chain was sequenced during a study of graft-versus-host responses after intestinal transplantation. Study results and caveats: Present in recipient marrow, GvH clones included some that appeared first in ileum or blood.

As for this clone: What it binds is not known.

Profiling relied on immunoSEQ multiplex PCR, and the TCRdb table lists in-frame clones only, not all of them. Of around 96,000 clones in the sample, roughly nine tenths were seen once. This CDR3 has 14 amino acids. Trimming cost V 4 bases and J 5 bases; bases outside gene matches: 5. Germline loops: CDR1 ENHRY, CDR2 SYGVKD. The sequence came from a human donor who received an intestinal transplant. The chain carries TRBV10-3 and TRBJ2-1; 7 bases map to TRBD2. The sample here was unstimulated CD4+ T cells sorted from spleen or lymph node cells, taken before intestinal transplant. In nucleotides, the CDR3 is TGTGCCATCAGTGGTTTTGCGGGAGACAATGAGCAGTTCTTC. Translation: CAISGFAGDNEQFF.